This is a list of T cell receptor beta chains from one sample in a study of T-cell memory formation after mild COVID-19. Using its own MiXCR run on the 5' RACE reads, TCRdb lists one record per CDR3 protein. This sample has approximately 200,000 distinct CDR3 sequences, with roughly 17% found just once. Sequencing input: PBMCs or a T cell subset sorted from them (not recorded which). The source of these receptors is an adult woman who had mild COVID-19 (a few samples of this study predate the infection). Cell type and time point are not known. Each CDR3 is given with its conserved first and last residue. D genes are given only for firm matches. Size is omitted from some rows. Given values are once, few, many or a class for expanded clones.

j_gene	v_gene	len	abundance	d_gene	CDR3nt	CDR3aa
TRBJ1-5	TRBV5-1	17	-	-	TGCGCCAGCAGCACCCAACCCTCCGGGGGCTTGGATCAGCCCCAGCATTTT	CASSTQPSGGLDQPQHF
TRBJ2-2	TRBV20-1	11	many	-	TGCAGTGCTAGAGGCACCGGGGAGCTGTTTTTT	CSARGTGELFF
TRBJ2-7	TRBV12-3/TRBV12-4	14	many	-	TGTGCCAGCAGCCAAACGGACAGAAGGTCAAAGCAGTACTTC	CASSQTDRRSKQYF
TRBJ2-5	TRBV6-2/TRBV6-3	15	-	TRBD1	TGTGCCAGCCGGGACAGAGACATTCTTCAAGAGACCCAGTACTTC	CASRDRDILQETQYF
TRBJ2-5	TRBV5-1	11	few	-	TGCGCCAGCAGGCTTAGTGAGACCCAGTACTTC	CASRLSETQYF
TRBJ2-5	TRBV5-6	14	-	-	TGTGCCAGCAGCTTGGGGGGCCTGGCGGGGTCCAGATACTTC	CASSLGGLAGSRYF
TRBJ2-7	TRBV10-3	13	many	-	TGTGCCGTTCTTTCGACAGCTGCCTACGAGCAGTACTTC	CAVLSTAAYEQYF
TRBJ1-6	TRBV5-1	14	medium-sized	-	TGCGCCAGCAGCTCGGGACGAGATAATTCACCCCTCCACTTT	CASSSGRDNSPLHF
TRBJ2-2	TRBV11-1	15	-	-	TGTGCCAGCAGCAATTCCAGGGGTAGCACCGGGGAGCTGTTTTTT	CASSNSRGSTGELFF
TRBJ2-3	TRBV20-1	12	-	-	TGCAGTGCTAGTACCAACACAGATACGCAGTATTTT	CSASTNTDTQYF
TRBJ2-3	TRBV11-1	13	few	-	TGTGCCAGCAGTTTCGGCGAGTGGGATACGCAGTATTTT	CASSFGEWDTQYF
TRBJ2-4	TRBV15	14	many	-	TGTGCCACGGACTCTGGGATAGCCAAAAACATTCAGTACTTC	CATDSGIAKNIQYF
TRBJ2-5	TRBV27	14	few	TRBD1	TGTGCCAGCAGTTCCTCGGACAGGAGAGAGACCCAGTACTTC	CASSSSDRRETQYF
TRBJ2-1	TRBV7-2	13	many	TRBD2	TGTGCCAGCACCCAACCGCGGCGGGAGGCACAGTTCTTC	CASTQPRREAQFF
TRBJ2-7	TRBV7-9	12	-	-	TGTGCCAGCAGCCCTTACAGGGACGAGCAGTACTTC	CASSPYRDEQYF
TRBJ1-1	TRBV6-5	15	few	-	TGTGCCAGCAGTTTTAGCTTTGGGGTGAACACTGAAGCTTTCTTT	CASSFSFGVNTEAFF
TRBJ2-2	TRBV7-2	14	-	TRBD1	TGTGCCAGCAGTTGGGACAGTAACACCGGGGAGCTGTTTTTT	CASSWDSNTGELFF
TRBJ1-6	TRBV27	14	-	-	TGTGCCAGCAGTTTCGAGACCCGTGGTTCACCCCTCCACTTT	CASSFETRGSPLHF
TRBJ2-7	TRBV25-1	15	few	TRBD1	TGTGCCAGCCGCCACTCCGGGACAGGGGGCGACGAGCAGTACTTC	CASRHSGTGGDEQYF
TRBJ2-1	TRBV2	16	-	TRBD1	TGTGCCAGCAGTCGCGGCTGGGGGACAGTGGCAGGAGTGCAGTTCTTC	CASSRGWGTVAGVQFF
TRBJ2-3	TRBV7-6	16	many	-	TGTGCCAGCAGCTCCGGGCCTAAAGGGATAACAGATACGCAGTATTTT	CASSSGPKGITDTQYF
TRBJ2-7	TRBV7-7	12	-	TRBD2	TGTGCTAGCAGGGGGACTAGCGGGAGACAGTACTTC	CASRGTSGRQYF
TRBJ1-6	TRBV10-3	16	few	-	TGTGCCATCAGTGAGTCGGCGTTAAAGGATAATTCACCCCTCCACTTT	CAISESALKDNSPLHF
TRBJ2-7	TRBV4-3	14	few	TRBD2	TGCGCCAGCAGCCAAGACGGGGGGGGGTACGAGCAGTACTTC	CASSQDGGGYEQYF
TRBJ2-3	TRBV4-2	17	-	TRBD2	TGTGCCAGCAGCCAAGATCAGAATAGCGGGGGCCAAGATACGCAGTATTTT	CASSQDQNSGGQDTQYF
TRBJ1-4	TRBV5-1	14	-	-	TGCGCCAGCAGCTTGGGGGCAACTAATGAAAAACTGTTTTTT	CASSLGATNEKLFF
TRBJ1-3	TRBV12-3/TRBV12-4	11	-	-	TGTGCCAGCACCCTTAGGAACACCATATATTTT	CASTLRNTIYF